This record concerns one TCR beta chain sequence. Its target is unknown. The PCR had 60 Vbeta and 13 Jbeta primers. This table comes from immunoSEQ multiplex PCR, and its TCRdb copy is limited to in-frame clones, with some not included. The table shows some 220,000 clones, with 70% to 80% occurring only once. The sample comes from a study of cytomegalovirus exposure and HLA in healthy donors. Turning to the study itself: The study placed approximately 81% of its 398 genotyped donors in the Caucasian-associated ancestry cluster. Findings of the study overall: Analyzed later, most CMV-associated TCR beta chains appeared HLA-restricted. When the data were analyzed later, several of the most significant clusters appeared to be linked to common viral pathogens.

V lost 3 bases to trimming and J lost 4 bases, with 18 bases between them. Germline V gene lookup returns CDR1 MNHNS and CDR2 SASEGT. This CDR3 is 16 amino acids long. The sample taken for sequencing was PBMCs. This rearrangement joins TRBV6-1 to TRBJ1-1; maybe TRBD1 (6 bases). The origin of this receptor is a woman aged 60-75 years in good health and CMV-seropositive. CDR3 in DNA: TGTGCCAGCAGTGACGAAGAGGGGGGGCTCAGCACTGAAGCTTTCTTT. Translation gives CASSDEEGGLSTEAFF.